These T cell receptor beta chains were read from a single sample in a study of OX40 agonist ivuxolimab in advanced cancers. TCRdb's table, derived via immunoSEQ multiplex PCR, lists solely in-frame clones and lacks some. The sample holds some 62,000 clones, about 89% seen once. Sequencing was performed on CD4+ or CD8+ T cells sorted from blood, taken in a trial of the OX40 agonist ivuxolimab. These receptors were taken from an adult with an advanced solid tumor such as melanoma, head and neck, liver or kidney cancer. Both conserved end residues are part of each CDR3. The D gene is left open where the match is weak. Not all rows give a size; the values are once, few, many and, for expanded clones, a class.

d_gene | abundance | j_gene | v_gene | CDR3aa | CDR3nt
NA | NA | TRBJ2-7 | TRBV12-1 | CASSFAHLYEQYF | TGTGCCAGCAGCTTTGCGCATCTCTACGAGCAGTACTTC
NA | NA | TRBJ2-5 | TRBV7-2 | CASSLALSRETQYF | TGTGCCAGCAGCTTAGCGCTCTCACGAGAGACCCAGTACTTC
TRBD1 | NA | TRBJ1-3 | TRBV27 | CASSPGTGGAGSGNTIYF | TGTGCCAGCAGTCCCGGGACAGGGGGCGCAGGCTCCGGAAACACCATATATTTT
TRBD1 | NA | TRBJ1-2 | TRBV28 | CASSQGEAGYTF | TGTGCCAGCAGCCAGGGGGAGGCTGGCTACACCTTC
TRBD2 | NA | TRBJ2-1 | TRBV18 | CASSGPSGDNEQFF | TGTGCCAGCTCAGGACCTAGCGGGGACAATGAGCAGTTCTTC
NA | NA | TRBJ2-3 | TRBV7-9 | CASSLGQASDTQYF | TGTGCCAGCAGCTTAGGGCAGGCATCAGATACGCAGTATTTT
TRBD2 | NA | TRBJ2-1 | TRBV4-2 | CASSQEQLAGGKYEQFF | TGTGCCAGCAGCCAAGAGCAACTAGCGGGAGGGAAGTATGAGCAGTTCTTC
NA | NA | TRBJ1-2 | TRBV6-5 | CASSSGGMGYGYTF | TGTGCCAGCAGCTCTGGGGGGATGGGCTATGGCTACACCTTC
TRBD2 | NA | TRBJ2-3 | TRBV15 | CATSRVKGLAGSTDTQYF | TGTGCCACCAGCAGAGTAAAAGGACTAGCGGGAAGCACAGATACGCAGTATTTT
TRBD1 | NA | TRBJ1-3 | TRBV19 | CASSLRDSRVSGNTIYF | TGTGCCAGTAGTCTCCGGGACAGTAGAGTCTCTGGAAACACCATATATTTT
NA | NA | TRBJ2-2 | TRBV28 | CASRPGLANTGELFF | TGTGCCAGCAGACCTGGGCTAGCGAACACCGGGGAGCTGTTTTTT
NA | NA | TRBJ2-4 | TRBV4-1 | CASSPLTSGSDKNIQYF | TGCGCCAGCAGCCCCCTTACGTCAGGGAGTGACAAAAACATTCAGTACTTC
NA | NA | TRBJ2-3 | TRBV6-4 | CASSRDFGDTQYF | TGTGCCAGCAGCAGGGATTTTGGAGATACGCAGTATTTT
NA | NA | TRBJ1-5 | TRBV12-5 | CASGPTENQPQHF | TGTGCTAGTGGCCCGACAGAAAATCAGCCCCAGCATTTT
TRBD2 | NA | TRBJ2-7 | TRBV7-2 | CASSLASGRANEQYF | TGTGCCAGCAGCTTAGCTAGCGGGAGGGCTAACGAGCAGTACTTC
NA | NA | TRBJ1-5 | TRBV5-5 | CASSLDVHSNQPQHF | TGTGCCAGCAGCTTGGACGTACATAGCAATCAGCCCCAGCATTTT
TRBD1 | NA | TRBJ1-1 | TRBV19 | CATLPGQGDTEAFF | TGTGCCACCCTCCCCGGACAGGGCGACACTGAAGCTTTCTTT
NA | few | TRBJ1-2 | TRBV5-1 | CASSFGNLDYGYTF | TGCGCCAGCAGCTTCGGGAATTTAGACTATGGCTACACCTTC
NA | NA | TRBJ1-5 | TRBV6-1 | CASSESGRGWQPQHF | TGTGCCAGCAGTGAATCGGGGAGGGGATGGCAGCCCCAGCATTTT
TRBD1 | NA | TRBJ2-2 | TRBV19 | CASGRQGANTGELFF | TGTGCCAGTGGTCGACAGGGGGCGAACACCGGGGAGCTGTTTTTT
TRBD1 | once | TRBJ2-5 | TRBV5-1 | CASSSPLARDRVVGRLEETQYF | TGCGCCAGCAGCTCCCCTTTGGCCCGGGACAGGGTGGTGGGGAGATTAGAAGAGACCCAGTACTTC
NA | few | TRBJ1-3 | TRBV28 | CASSPPWGTGNTIYF | TGTGCCAGCAGTCCCCCATGGGGTACTGGAAACACCATATATTTT
TRBD1 | NA | TRBJ1-2 | TRBV5-4 | CASSWGTDPMNYGYTF | TGTGCCAGCAGTTGGGGGACAGACCCTATGAACTATGGCTACACCTTC
TRBD1 | NA | TRBJ1-2 | TRBV7-3 | CASSPSGQVGHYGYTF | TGTGCCAGCAGCCCATCCGGACAGGTCGGGCACTATGGCTACACCTTC
NA | NA | TRBJ2-7 | TRBV2 | CASSATEEAEQYF | TGTGCCAGCAGCGCGACAGAGGAGGCCGAGCAGTACTTC
TRBD2 | few | TRBJ2-5 | TRBV7-6 | CASSLGLAGAGETQYF | TGTGCCAGCAGCTTAGGGCTAGCGGGAGCCGGCGAGACCCAGTACTTC
NA | NA | TRBJ1-6 | TRBV27 | CASSLLPPGSRNSPLHF | TGTGCCAGCAGTTTACTGCCCCCAGGGTCAAGGAATTCACCCCTCCACTTT
TRBD1 | NA | TRBJ2-7 | TRBV7-3 | CASSPYRDREGGYEQYF | TGTGCCAGCAGCCCGTACCGGGACAGGGAAGGGGGCTACGAGCAGTACTTC
TRBD2 | NA | TRBJ2-1 | TRBV19 | CATRRTSGSFPTGEQFF | TGTGCCACCCGTCGGACTAGCGGGAGTTTCCCGACCGGAGAGCAGTTCTTC
NA | NA | TRBJ1-4 | TRBV9 | CASSAGSGGVFVEKLFF | TGTGCCAGCAGCGCCGGATCCGGGGGCGTCTTCGTTGAAAAACTGTTTTTT
NA | NA | TRBJ2-5 | TRBV5-1 | CASSLAGTRETQYF | TGCGCCAGCAGCTTGGCCGGGACGAGAGAGACCCAGTACTTC
TRBD2 | NA | TRBJ2-5 | TRBV9 | CASSVGGLAGTQETQYF | TGTGCCAGCAGCGTAGGGGGACTAGCGGGGACCCAAGAGACCCAGTACTTC
NA | NA | TRBJ1-4 | TRBV28 | CASRSPSFHQLGEKLFF | TGTGCCAGCAGGTCGCCCTCCTTCCATCAGCTGGGGGAAAAACTGTTTTTT
TRBD1 | few | TRBJ1-3 | TRBV5-1 | CASSLQGVNSRSGNTIYF | TGCGCCAGCAGCTTACAGGGGGTAAATAGCCGCTCTGGAAACACCATATATTTT
TRBD1 | NA | TRBJ1-4 | TRBV5-8 | CASSDIWTGATNEKLFF | TGTGCCAGCAGCGACATCTGGACAGGGGCGACTAATGAAAAACTGTTTTTT
NA | NA | TRBJ2-5 | TRBV5-1 | CASSLGPPGRETQYF | TGCGCCAGCAGCTTGGGGCCACCCGGAAGAGAGACCCAGTACTTC
TRBD2 | NA | TRBJ2-7 | TRBV10-3 | CATSPGLADVRRVGQYF | TGTGCCACCTCTCCGGGACTAGCTGACGTGCGAAGGGTAGGGCAGTACTTC
TRBD2 | NA | TRBJ2-1 | TRBV10-2 | CASSIAGGPLNEQFF | TGCGCCAGCAGTATAGCGGGAGGGCCCCTCAATGAGCAGTTCTTC
NA | NA | TRBJ1-5 | TRBV30 | CAWGMGGEGQPQHF | TGTGCCTGGGGCATGGGGGGGGAAGGTCAGCCCCAGCATTTT
NA | NA | TRBJ1-5 | TRBV7-8 | CASSYGMLNSNQPQHF | TGTGCCAGCAGCTACGGGATGCTTAATAGCAATCAGCCCCAGCATTTT
NA | NA | TRBJ2-1 | TRBV10-3 | CAISDNRDNEQFF | TGTGCCATCAGTGATAACAGGGACAATGAGCAGTTCTTC
NA | NA | TRBJ2-2 | TRBV6-4 | CASSVAIGTGELFF | TGTGCCAGCAGTGTTGCCATTGGCACCGGGGAGCTGTTTTTT
NA | NA | TRBJ2-5 | TRBV7-2 | CASSLEGTRAFQETQYF | TGTGCCAGCAGCTTAGAGGGAACTAGGGCCTTCCAAGAGACCCAGTACTTC
NA | NA | TRBJ2-1 | TRBV6-1 | CASSVSPSNEQFF | TGTGCCAGCAGTGTTTCTCCTTCCAATGAGCAGTTCTTC